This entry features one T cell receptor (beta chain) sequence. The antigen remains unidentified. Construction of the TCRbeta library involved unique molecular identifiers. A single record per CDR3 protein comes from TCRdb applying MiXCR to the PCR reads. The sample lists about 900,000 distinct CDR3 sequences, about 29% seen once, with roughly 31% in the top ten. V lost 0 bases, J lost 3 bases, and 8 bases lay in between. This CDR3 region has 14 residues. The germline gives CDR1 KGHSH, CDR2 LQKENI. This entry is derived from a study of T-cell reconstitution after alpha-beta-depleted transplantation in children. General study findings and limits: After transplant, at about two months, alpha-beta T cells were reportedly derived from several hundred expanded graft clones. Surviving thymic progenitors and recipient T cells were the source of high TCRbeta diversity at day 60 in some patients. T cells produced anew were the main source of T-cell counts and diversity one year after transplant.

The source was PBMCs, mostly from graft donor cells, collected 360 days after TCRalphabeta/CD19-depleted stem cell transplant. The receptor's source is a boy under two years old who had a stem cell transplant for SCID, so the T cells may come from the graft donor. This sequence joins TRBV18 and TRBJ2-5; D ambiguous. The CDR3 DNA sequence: TGTGCCAGCTCACCACCGTATCCGGAAGAGACCCAGTACTTC. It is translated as CASSPPYPEETQYF.